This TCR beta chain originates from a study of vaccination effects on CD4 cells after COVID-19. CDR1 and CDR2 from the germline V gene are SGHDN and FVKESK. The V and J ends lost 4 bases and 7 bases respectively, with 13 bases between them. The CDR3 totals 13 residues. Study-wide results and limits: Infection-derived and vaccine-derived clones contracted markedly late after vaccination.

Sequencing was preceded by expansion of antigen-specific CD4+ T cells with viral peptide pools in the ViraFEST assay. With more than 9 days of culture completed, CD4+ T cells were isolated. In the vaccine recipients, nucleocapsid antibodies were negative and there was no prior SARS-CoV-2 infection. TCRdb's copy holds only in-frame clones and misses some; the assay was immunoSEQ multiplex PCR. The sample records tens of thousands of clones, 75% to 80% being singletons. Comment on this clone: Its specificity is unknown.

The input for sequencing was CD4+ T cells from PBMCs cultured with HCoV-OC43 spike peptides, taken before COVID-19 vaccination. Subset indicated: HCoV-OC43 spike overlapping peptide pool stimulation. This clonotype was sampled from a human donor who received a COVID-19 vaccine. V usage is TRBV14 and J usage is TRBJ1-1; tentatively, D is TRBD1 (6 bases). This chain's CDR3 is CASSLQQGVEAFF. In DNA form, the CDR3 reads TGTGCCAGCAGCCTCCAACAGGGTGTTGAAGCTTTCTTT.